This T cell receptor beta chain comes out of a study of blood T cells in healthy people across ages. About the research overall: About one barcoded beta molecule was captured per two T cells (by template switching).

Alongside a J-beta primer mix, a sample-barcoded 5' primer served in a second PCR lasting about 6 to 12 cycles. TCRdb reprocessed the 5' RACE reads with MiXCR, giving one entry per CDR3 protein. This table holds over 500,000 distinct CDR3 sequences, roughly half found once. This clonotype occurred a few times. J was trimmed by 2 bases and V by 0 bases; bases with no gene match: 5. Germline V gene sequence: CDR1 SGHRS, CDR2 YFSETQ. The length of the CDR3 is 17 residues. Aged about 6 to 90, donors were systemically healthy Caucasians from Russia. Every participating donor contributed around 9.5 milliliters of peripheral blood through a draw.

Input material: blood. This clonotype was sampled from a woman aged 80 or over in good health. The V call is TRBV5-1, the J call TRBJ2-2; TRBD2 agrees at 9 bases. Here the CDR3 DNA reads TGCGCCAGCAGCTTGGTTCCTAGCGGGACCAACACCGGGGAGCTGTTTTTT. Its protein is CASSLVPSGTNTGELFF.